Below are 10 T cell receptor beta chains sequenced from a single sample in a study of T cell changes during pregnancy in multiple sclerosis. Data came from immunoSEQ multiplex PCR; TCRdb stores just in-frame clones and leaves some out. This repertoire shows approximately 98,000 clones, about 90% found once; its top ten account for roughly 2.1%. The sequences come from peripheral blood, collected after pregnancy. The receptors were gathered from a female donor in good health, enrolled as a control in a pregnancy study.

The chain uses TRBV10-1 and TRBJ2-3; no reliable D call. Looked up from germline, CDR1 is WNHNN and CDR2 is SYGVQD (reference sequence). Trimming pared 2 bases from V and 4 bases from J, leaving 7 bases between. The CDR3 is 13 residues long. CDR3 nucleotide sequence: TGCGCCAGCAGTGAGGTCGGAGCAGATACGCAGTATTTT. It translates to CASSEVGADTQYF.

CDR3 nucleotides: TGTGCCAGCAGCTCACTAGCGGGGGGGAGGACAGATACGCAGTATTTT. This translates into CASSSLAGGRTDTQYF. V and J are TRBV7-2 and TRBJ2-3; 13 nucleotides match TRBD2. Germline V gives CDR1 SGHTA, CDR2 FQGNSA. The CDR3 covers 16 residues. V shed 4 bases and J 3 bases; nucleotides not matched to a gene: 4.

The V call is TRBV6-4, the J call TRBJ2-6; the D is unclear. Germline lookup yields CDR1 MRHNA and CDR2 SNTAGT. This CDR3 is built from 16 residues. Trimming stripped 0 bases from V and 1 base from J, with 7 bases between. CDR3 sequence reads: CASSDSSGSGANVLTF. The CDR3 nucleotides are TGTGCCAGCAGTGACTCCTCAGGTTCTGGGGCCAACGTCCTGACTTTC.

CDR3 amino acids: CASSLMGGRGFGETQYF. The CDR3, as DNA: TGTGCCAGCAGCCTCATGGGCGGGAGAGGTTTTGGAGAGACCCAGTACTTC. V gene TRBV11-2 combines with J gene TRBJ2-5; 7 nucleotides align to TRBD2. CDR3 length: 17 residues. V dropped 5 bases and J dropped 4; count of bases not matched to a gene: 16. Per the germline V gene, CDR1 is SGHAT and CDR2 is FQNNGV.

This rearrangement joins TRBV10-3 to TRBJ1-1; 7 bases match TRBD1. The V gene end was trimmed by 8 bases and the J gene end by 3 bases; junction bases not matched to a gene: 21. The CDR3 is 18 amino acids. Germline lookup yields CDR1 ENHRY and CDR2 SYGVKD. CDR3 bases: TGTGCCATCTCGCCCAACCCGCCAGGGGGGATTCTGGACACTGAAGCTTTCTTT. The encoded protein is CAISPNPPGGILDTEAFF.

This sequence joins TRBV11-2 and TRBJ1-4; 9 positions match TRBD1. Losses at the gene ends were 6 bases for V and 0 bases for J; bases not matched to a gene: 14. Germline-derived CDR1 and CDR2 are SGHAT and FQNNGV. CDR3 length: 19 amino acids. CDR3 DNA sequence: TGTGCCAGCAGACCGGGACAGGGTTTTTCTCCTGCAACTAATGAAAAACTGTTTTTT. It yields the protein CASRPGQGFSPATNEKLFF.

The rearrangement uses TRBV27 and TRBJ1-1; no definite D call. Between the trimmed V and J ends, which lost 4 bases and 4 bases, there was a span of 10 bases. Looked up from germline, CDR1 is MNHEY and CDR2 is SMNVEV (reference sequence). The CDR3 is 13 amino acids. In DNA, the CDR3 is TGTGCCAGCAGTTCCTCATCGGGCACTGAAGCTTTCTTT. Amino acid sequence: CASSSSSGTEAFF.

This clone showed up many times. The chain is built from TRBV19 and TRBJ2-3, with 9 bases that match TRBD2. Germline V gene sequence: CDR1 LNHDA, CDR2 SQIVND (reference sequence). After removal of 3 bases from V and 5 bases from J, the junction contained 9 bases not matched to a gene. This CDR3 spans 16 amino acids. The CDR3 sequence is CASSMPSGEGKDTQYF. For the CDR3, the DNA is TGTGCCAGTAGTATGCCTAGCGGGGAAGGTAAAGATACGCAGTATTTT. The full variable domain, rest sourced from reference TRBV19 and TRBJ2-3, is DGGITQSPKYLFRKEGQNVTLSCEQNLNHDAMYWYRQDPGQGLRLIYYSQIVNDFQKGDIAEGYSVSREKKESFPLTVTSAQKNPTAFYLCASSMPSGEGKDTQYFGPGTRLTVL.

This rearrangement joins TRBV9 to TRBJ2-3, with D perhaps matching TRBD2 (6 bases). Trimming took off 0 bases at V and 9 bases at J, with 17 bases between the two ends. CDR1 SGDLS and CDR2 YYNGEE come from the germline V gene. The CDR3 spans 15 residues. CDR3: CASSVDTSWGETQYF. The CDR3 DNA is TGTGCCAGCAGCGTAGACACTAGTTGGGGGGAAACGCAGTATTTT.

The chain is built from TRBV9 and TRBJ2-6, with D possibly TRBD1 on 5 matching bases. This CDR3 is built from 18 residues. The V gene lost 0 bases and the J gene lost 0 bases, with 13 bases spanning the gap. CDR1 is SGDLS and CDR2 is YYNGEE in the germline V gene. CDR3 in DNA: TGTGCCAGCAGCGTAGAAGGAACAGGCCACTCTGGGGCCAACGTCCTGACTTTC. Residues: CASSVEGTGHSGANVLTF.